The 14 T cell receptor beta chains presented below share a single source sample, sequenced in a study of blood T cell repertoires in COVID-19. The protocol was immunoSEQ multiplex PCR, while the TCRdb copy is restricted to in-frame clones and leaves out a portion. The table includes 200,000 to 250,000 clones, less than 85% detected once. Material: peripheral blood. The receptor set was obtained from a woman in her sixties or seventies with acute or convalescent COVID-19.

The rearrangement uses TRBV7-3 and TRBJ1-5; D gene uncertain. V was trimmed by 5 bases and J by 3 bases, leaving 11 bases between them. CDR1 and CDR2 from the germline V gene are SGHTA and FQGTGA. The CDR3 covers 14 residues. The CDR3 sequence: CASSPDGNNQPQHF. DNA of the CDR3: TGTGCCAGCAGCCCTGACGGGAACAATCAGCCCCAGCATTTT.

The chain recombines TRBV6-1 with TRBJ2-3; 10 bases fit TRBD1. The germline V gene encodes CDR1 MNHNS and CDR2 SASEGT. The CDR3 consists of 16 residues. Germline trimming cut 4 bases from V and 2 bases from J; bases unmatched to any gene: 6. The CDR3 region is CASSGSTGGFTDTQYF. As DNA, the CDR3 is TGTGCCAGCAGTGGATCGACAGGGGGCTTCACAGATACGCAGTATTTT.

This chain uses TRBV6-5 with TRBJ2-1; tentative D call: TRBD2 (5 bases). There are 13 residues in the CDR3. The ends were cut back, 8 bases at V and 8 bases at J, with 16 bases in the middle. Germline values: CDR1 MNHEY, CDR2 SVGAGI. The CDR3 is CASRDGVVDEQFF. The CDR3 coding sequence is TGTGCCAGCCGGGATGGGGTTGTCGATGAGCAGTTCTTC.

The V and J genes are TRBV5-1 and TRBJ2-5, with 16 bases that match TRBD2. CDR1 and CDR2 (germline): SGHRS, YFSETQ. Germline trimming cut 4 bases from V and 5 bases from J; bases unmatched to any gene: 5. This CDR3 contains 16 residues. CDR3 DNA: TGCGCCAGCAGCCCGGGACTAGCGGGGGGGTATGAGACCCAGTACTTC. Encoded protein: CASSPGLAGGYETQYF.

The chain is built from TRBV9 and TRBJ2-2; weak D call: TRBD1 (6 bases). The germline gives CDR1 SGDLS, CDR2 YYNGEE. The ends were cut back, 4 bases at V and 5 bases at J, with 24 bases in the middle. This CDR3 is 18 amino acids long. The CDR3 DNA reads as TGTGCCAGCAGCCTGGGGCTGGGGGCCGGGTCTGTGACCGGGGAGCTGTTTTTT. As protein: CASSLGLGAGSVTGELFF.

This chain's CDR3 is CASSLQGQGYQAFF. The CDR3 DNA reads TGCGCCAGCAGCTTGCAAGGACAGGGATATCAAGCTTTCTTT. The chain links TRBV5-1 to TRBJ1-1, with TRBD1 identical over 8 bases. Germline V lookup: CDR1 SGHRS, CDR2 YFSETQ. This CDR3 comprises 14 residues. V lost 1 base, J lost 9 bases, and 8 bases stayed unmatched.

The chain combines TRBV7-3 with TRBJ2-7, with 13 bases matching TRBD2. V was pared by 5 bases and J by 11 bases, with 12 bases of the junction left unmatched. Looked up from germline, CDR1 is SGHTA and CDR2 is FQGTGA. The CDR3 consists of 15 residues. The CDR3 DNA follows: TGTGCCAGCAGCCCCTCCGGGACTAGCGGGGCCAAAAAGTACTTC. Translation: CASSPSGTSGAKKYF.

The V gene is TRBV5-1, the J gene TRBJ2-1; TRBD1 matches at 8 bases. Germline V CDR1 and CDR2: SGHRS, YFSETQ. The CDR3 loop spans 14 amino acids. With 3 bases clipped from V and 4 bases from J, the junction kept 3 bases outside the gene matches. The CDR3 protein is CASSYGTGYNEQFF. The CDR3, as DNA: TGCGCCAGCAGCTATGGGACAGGATACAATGAGCAGTTCTTC.

This chain uses TRBV5-1 with TRBJ1-5, with D perhaps matching TRBD1 (5 bases). The germline CDR1 and CDR2 sequences are SGHRS and YFSETQ. The CDR3 is 14 residues long. V was pared by 4 bases and J by 2 bases, with 10 bases between. This CDR3 reads CASSPGTGNQPQHF. The CDR3 bases are TGCGCCAGCAGCCCAGGGACTGGCAATCAGCCCCAGCATTTT.

As DNA, the CDR3 is TGTGCCAGCAGCATTAGACAGGTTAATAATTCACCCCTCCACTTT. Encoded protein: CASSIRQVNNSPLHF. V is TRBV2 and J is TRBJ1-6; D possibly corresponds to TRBD1 (6 bases). CDR1 is SNHLY and CDR2 is FYNNEI in the germline V gene. This CDR3 has 15 amino acids. V lost 6 bases and J 5 bases, leaving 14 bases between the germline ends.

The genes are TRBV18 and TRBJ2-7; 7 nucleotides align to TRBD2. Germline V gene sequence: CDR1 KGHSH, CDR2 LQKENI. The CDR3 is 12 amino acids. V dropped 3 bases and J dropped 5; count of bases not matched to a gene: 1. CDR3 coding DNA: TGTGCCAGCTCACCTGGGGGGGACGAGCAGTACGTC. This translates into CASSPGGDEQYV.

The chain recombines TRBV14 with TRBJ1-6; D unclear. This CDR3 region has 15 residues. V lost 4 bases, J lost 9 bases, and 16 bases lay in between. Germline loops: CDR1 SGHDN, CDR2 FVKESK. CDR3 bases: TGTGCCAGCAGCCGGACTCAATGGCGTGGTTCACCCCTCCACTTT. This sequence encodes CASSRTQWRGSPLHF.

The chain uses TRBV27 and TRBJ2-2, with 8 bases that match TRBD1. CDR3 length: 14 residues. Trimming cost V 6 bases and J 5 bases; bases outside gene matches: 5. Germline lookup yields CDR1 MNHEY and CDR2 SMNVEV (reference sequence). In DNA, the CDR3 is TGTGCCAGCAGGGGGTACAGGGGGACCGGGGAGCTGTTTTTT. Protein: CASRGYRGTGELFF.

This clone is a singleton in its sample. The CDR3: CASSLDSYEQYF. For the CDR3, the DNA is TGTGCCAGCTCACTCGACTCGTACGAGCAGTACTTC. This chain links TRBV18 with TRBJ2-7; D not certain. The CDR3 covers 12 residues. V lost 4 bases and J 4 bases, leaving 8 bases between the germline ends. The germline gives CDR1 KGHSH, CDR2 LQKENI.